This TCR beta chain emerged from a study of OX40 agonist ivuxolimab in advanced cancers. Study overall: Intravenous ivuxolimab at 0.01 to 10 mg/kg was given to patients every 2 weeks. Study results and caveats: Among T cells, CD8+ cells averaged more expanded clones than CD4+ cells. Still undetermined is the antigen specificity of the expanded peripheral T cells.

This CDR3 is built from 14 residues. Germline-derived CDR1 and CDR2 are SQVTM and ANQGSEA. Sampled blood was obtained at baseline, cycle 4 day 1, and cycle 7 day 1. The table came from immunoSEQ multiplex PCR; TCRdb's copy has only in-frame clones and leaves some out. The sample holds tens of thousands of clones, roughly 84% seen once. This clone has a single count. Its antigen is unknown. This sequence joins TRBV29-1 and TRBJ2-3, with D maybe TRBD1 (6 bases). Material: CD4+ or CD8+ T cells sorted from blood, obtained in a trial of the OX40 agonist ivuxolimab. The clonotype comes from an adult with an advanced solid tumor such as melanoma, head and neck, liver or kidney cancer. This chain's CDR3 is CSSKGVGITDTQYF. CDR3 DNA sequence: TGCAGTTCTAAGGGGGTGGGAATCACAGATACGCAGTATTTT.